Below are 10 T cell receptor beta chains sequenced from a single sample in a study of blood T cell repertoires in COVID-19. TCRdb keeps only in-frame clones here, not all; method: immunoSEQ multiplex PCR. The data show approximately 90,000 clones, roughly nine tenths seen once. The sample taken for sequencing was peripheral blood. The source of these receptors is a man between 45 and 60 years old with acute or convalescent COVID-19.

The CDR3 DNA is TGTGCCATCAGTGGCGGCAATAACTATGGCTACACCTTC. Its translation: CAISGGNNYGYTF. The rearrangement links TRBV10-3 to TRBJ1-2; D remains ambiguous. The CDR3 totals 13 residues. V lost 4 bases, J lost 1 base, and 7 bases lay in between. Germline CDR1 ENHRY, CDR2 SYGVKD.

V and J are TRBV6-5 and TRBJ1-4, with 8 nucleotides matching TRBD1. Germline CDR1 and CDR2: MNHEY and SVGAGI. There are 14 residues in the CDR3. J lost 5 bases, V lost 5 bases, and 4 bases had no gene match. In DNA form, the CDR3 reads TGTGCCAGCAGTAGACAGGGGATGAATGAAAAACTGTTTTTT. This translates into CASSRQGMNEKLFF.

The V call is TRBV7-3, the J call TRBJ2-7; no definite D call. The CDR3 consists of 13 residues. The germline V and J ends were trimmed by 3 bases and 2 bases, with 8 bases remaining between them. Per the germline V gene, CDR1 is SGHTA and CDR2 is FQGTGA. The CDR3 reads CASSFPETYEQYF. DNA of the CDR3: TGTGCCAGCAGCTTTCCGGAGACCTACGAGCAGTACTTC.

V usage is TRBV28 and J usage is TRBJ2-3; D gene uncertain. V lost 5 bases to trimming and J lost 5 bases, with 8 bases between them. The length of the CDR3 is 12 residues. CDR1 and CDR2 (germline): MDHEN, SYDVKM. The CDR3 sequence: CASSPLRDTQYF. CDR3 bases: TGTGCCAGCAGTCCCCTGCGAGATACGCAGTATTTT.

This sequence joins TRBV5-3 and TRBJ2-3; D may be TRBD2 (5 bases). TRBV5-3 is an ORF, and what it does is uncertain. Between the trimmed V and J ends, which lost 3 bases and 0 bases, there was a span of 11 bases. The CDR3 contains 15 residues. Written as DNA, the CDR3 is TGTGCCAGAAGCTGGCAGAGGGTCAGCACAGATACGCAGTATTTT. Its protein product is CARSWQRVSTDTQYF.

The chain carries TRBV5-1 and TRBJ2-3, with 8 nucleotides matching TRBD1. This CDR3 is built from 16 residues. J lost 2 bases, V lost 4 bases, and 9 bases had no gene match. The germline V gene encodes CDR1 SGHRS and CDR2 YFSETQ. This chain's CDR3 is CASSPNRDRPTDTQYF. In nucleotides, the CDR3 is TGCGCCAGCAGCCCTAACCGGGACAGGCCCACAGATACGCAGTATTTT.

The chain joins TRBV28 to TRBJ2-3, with D tentatively TRBD2 (6 bases). V was clipped by 8 bases and J by 2 bases, with 17 bases between them. This CDR3 region has 15 residues. The V gene's germline CDR1 is MDHEN and CDR2 SYDVKM. Written as DNA, the CDR3 is TGTGCCAGCCCTCCGCGGCGGGGATCCACAGATACGCAGTATTTT. This translates into CASPPRRGSTDTQYF. Together with reference TRBV28 and TRBJ2-3, the CDR3 gives the full variable domain: DVKVTQSSRYLVKRTGEKVFLECVQDMDHENMFWYRQDPGLGLRLIYFSYDVKMKEKGDIPEGYSVSREKKERFSLILESASTNQTSMYLCASPPRRGSTDTQYFGPGTRLTVL.

The chain has TRBV5-3 and TRBJ1-1; D uncertain. TRBV5-3 is sorted into the ORF group, with uncertain function. Trimming left V 3 bases short and J 1 base short, with 4 bases between. This CDR3 has 12 amino acids. Here the CDR3 reads CARSSGNTEAFF. CDR3 nucleotide sequence: TGTGCCAGAAGCTCCGGGAACACTGAAGCTTTCTTT.

This chain links TRBV5-1 with TRBJ1-3; D possibly corresponds to TRBD1 (6 bases). The CDR3 has 17 amino acids. The V and J ends lost 5 bases and 0 bases respectively, with 18 bases between them. Germline V CDR1 and CDR2: SGHRS, YFSETQ. The CDR3 sequence is CASSWDTGRSSGNTIYF. Here the CDR3 DNA reads TGCGCCAGCAGTTGGGACACGGGACGAAGCTCTGGAAACACCATATATTTT. Looking up the rest from reference TRBV5-1 and TRBJ1-3 gives the full variable domain: KAGVTQTPRYLIKTRGQQVTLSCSPISGHRSVSWYQQTPGQGLQFLFEYFSETQRNKGNFPGRFSGRQFSNSRSEMNVSTLELGDSALYLCASSWDTGRSSGNTIYFGEGSWLTVV.

The chain has TRBV5-1 and TRBJ2-2, with 8 bases identical to TRBD2. V was pared by 1 base and J by 2 bases, with 4 bases of the junction left unmatched. Per germline, CDR1 SGHRS and CDR2 YFSETQ. CDR3 length: 16 amino acids. The CDR3 spells CASSLSAGGNTGELFF. The CDR3 DNA reads TGCGCCAGCAGCTTGTCTGCGGGGGGAAACACCGGGGAGCTGTTTTTT.